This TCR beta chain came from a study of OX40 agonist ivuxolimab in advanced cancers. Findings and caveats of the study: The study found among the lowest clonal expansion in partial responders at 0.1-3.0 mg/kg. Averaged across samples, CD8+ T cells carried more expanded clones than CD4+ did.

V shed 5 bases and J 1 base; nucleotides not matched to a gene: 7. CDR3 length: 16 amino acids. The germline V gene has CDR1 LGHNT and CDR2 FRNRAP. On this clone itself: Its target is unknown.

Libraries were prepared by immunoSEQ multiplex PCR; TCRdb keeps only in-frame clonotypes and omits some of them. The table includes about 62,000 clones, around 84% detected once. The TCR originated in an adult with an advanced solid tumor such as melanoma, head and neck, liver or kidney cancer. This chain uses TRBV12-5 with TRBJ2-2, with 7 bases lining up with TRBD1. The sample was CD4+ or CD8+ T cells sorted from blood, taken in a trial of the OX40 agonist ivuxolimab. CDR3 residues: CASGTQTGMNTGELFF. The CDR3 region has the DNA TGTGCTAGTGGTACGCAGACAGGGATGAACACCGGGGAGCTGTTTTTT.